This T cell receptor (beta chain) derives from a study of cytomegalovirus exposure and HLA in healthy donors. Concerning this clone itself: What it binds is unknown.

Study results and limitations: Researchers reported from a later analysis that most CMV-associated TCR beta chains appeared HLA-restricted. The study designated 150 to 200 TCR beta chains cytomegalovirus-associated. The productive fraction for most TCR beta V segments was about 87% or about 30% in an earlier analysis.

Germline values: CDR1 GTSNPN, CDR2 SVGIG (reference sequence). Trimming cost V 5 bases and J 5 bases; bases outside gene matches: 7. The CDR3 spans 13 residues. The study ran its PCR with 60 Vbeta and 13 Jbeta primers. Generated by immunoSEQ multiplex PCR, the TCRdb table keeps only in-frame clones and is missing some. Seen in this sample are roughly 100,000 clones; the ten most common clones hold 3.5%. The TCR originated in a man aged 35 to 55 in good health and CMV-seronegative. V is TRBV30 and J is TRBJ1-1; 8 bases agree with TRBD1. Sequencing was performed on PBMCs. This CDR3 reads CAWDPTGGTEAFF. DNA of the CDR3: TGTGCCTGGGACCCCACAGGGGGAACTGAAGCTTTCTTT.